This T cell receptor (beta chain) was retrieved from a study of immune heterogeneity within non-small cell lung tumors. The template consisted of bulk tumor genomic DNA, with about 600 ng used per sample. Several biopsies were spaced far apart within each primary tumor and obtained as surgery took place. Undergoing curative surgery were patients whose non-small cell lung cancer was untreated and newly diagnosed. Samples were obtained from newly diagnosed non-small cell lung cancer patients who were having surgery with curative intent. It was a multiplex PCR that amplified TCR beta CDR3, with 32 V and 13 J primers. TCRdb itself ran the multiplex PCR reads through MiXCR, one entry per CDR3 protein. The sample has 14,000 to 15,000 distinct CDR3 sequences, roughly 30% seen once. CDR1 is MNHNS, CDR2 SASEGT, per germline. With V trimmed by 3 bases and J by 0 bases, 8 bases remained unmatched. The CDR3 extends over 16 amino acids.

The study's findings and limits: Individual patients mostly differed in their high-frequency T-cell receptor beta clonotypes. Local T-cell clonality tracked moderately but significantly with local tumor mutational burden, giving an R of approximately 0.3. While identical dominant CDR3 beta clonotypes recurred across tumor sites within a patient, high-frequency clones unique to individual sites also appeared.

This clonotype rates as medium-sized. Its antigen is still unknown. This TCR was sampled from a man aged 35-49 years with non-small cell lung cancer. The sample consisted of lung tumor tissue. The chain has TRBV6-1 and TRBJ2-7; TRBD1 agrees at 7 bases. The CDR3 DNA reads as TGTGCCAGCAGTGACTTTGGCAGGGGGAGCTCCTACGAGCAGTACTTC. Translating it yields CASSDFGRGSSYEQYF.